This T cell receptor (beta chain) was found in a study of shared clonotypes between healthy human individuals. Some clones are missing from TCRdb's copy, which holds only in-frame ones; the method was immunoSEQ multiplex PCR. Seen here are some 500,000 clones, approximately 95% observed once, and the top ten hold nearly 0.065%. CDR1 SGHTA and CDR2 FQGNSA come from the germline V gene. Between the trimmed V and J ends, which lost 5 bases and 4 bases, there was a span of 11 bases. CDR3 size: 13 residues. Investigators divided CD4+ cells into CD45RA+ naive and CD45RA-negative memory subsets. The V and J genes are TRBV7-2 and TRBJ1-2; D remains unclear. The origin of this receptor is a woman in her twenties or thirties in good health. Sample: naive CD4+ T cells sorted from blood. Indicated subset: CD45RA+ positively selected. DNA for the CDR3: TGTGCCAGCAGCCCAGCCCAGGTCTATGGCTACACCTTC. This codes for CASSPAQVYGYTF. Using reference TRBV7-2 and TRBJ1-2 for the parts outside the CDR3, the full variable domain is GAGVSQSPSNKVTEKGKDVELRCDPISGHTALYWYRQSLGQGLEFLIYFQGNSAPDKSGLPSDRFSAERTGGSVSTLTIQRTQQEDSAVYLCASSPAQVYGYTFGSGTRLTVV.